This T cell receptor beta chain stems from a study of regulatory dendritic cells for organ transplantation. Study details: Monocytes received vitamin D3 on days 0 and 4, IL-10 on day 4.

Data came from immunoSEQ multiplex PCR; TCRdb stores just in-frame clones and leaves some out. The data hold under 15,000 clones, with more than 70% observed a single time. Details on this clone: The antigen is undetermined.

Allogeneic regulatory or mature dendritic cells were co-cultured for roughly five days with CFSE-labeled sorted T cells at 1:10. CD4+ or CD8+ T cells were sorted as naive CD45RA+ or memory CD45RO+. V was shortened by 1 base and J by 1 base, with 15 bases between the two germline ends. This CDR3 comprises 17 residues. Germline CDR1 is MGHDK and CDR2 is SYGVNS. The J gene is TRBJ2-3, the V gene TRBV25-1; D remains unclear. The sequenced material came from naive CD8+ T cells from blood cultured with regulatory dendritic cells. Subset described: CD45RA+ naive T cells. The TCR originated in a human donor in good health. Written as DNA, the CDR3 is TGTGCCAGCAGTGAATGGAGCTCGGATCCCCGCACAGATACGCAGTATTTT. Translation gives CASSEWSSDPRTDTQYF.